These 23 T cell receptor beta chains were sequenced from one sample in a study of shared clonotypes between healthy human individuals. Naive CD8 isolation took CD45RO-negative cells positively selected for CCR7 and excluded terminally differentiated effector memory CD45RA+ cells. Data came from immunoSEQ multiplex PCR; TCRdb stores just in-frame clones and leaves some out. The table includes hundreds of thousands of clones, roughly 95% detected once. Sequences were obtained from naive CD8+ T cells sorted from blood. These receptors were collected from a woman younger than 45 in good health.

The chain is built from TRBV7-9 and TRBJ2-1; D gene uncertain. Germline V gene data show CDR1 as SEHNR and CDR2 as FQNEAQ (reference sequence). CDR3 length: 14 amino acids. V gave up 4 bases and J gave up 3 bases, with 10 bases separating them. The CDR3, as DNA: TGTGCCAGCAGCTCCGTGATTGACTACAATGAGCAGTTCTTC. It codes for CASSSVIDYNEQFF.

This clone is a singleton in its sample. This chain connects TRBV4-2 to TRBJ1-2, with D unclear. This CDR3 region has 16 residues. The V and J ends lost 4 bases and 1 base respectively, with 16 bases between them. CDR1 and CDR2 (germline): LGHNA, YNFKEQ. This chain's CDR3 is CASSPSHVDFNYGYTF. The DNA of the CDR3 is TGTGCCAGCAGCCCTAGTCATGTGGATTTTAACTATGGCTACACCTTC.

The DNA of the CDR3 is TGTGCCAGCAGTTTATCCGGGGGGGCCCTAGAGACCCAGTACTTC. This encodes CASSLSGGALETQYF. The chain recombines TRBV27 with TRBJ2-5; 8 bases are a match to TRBD2. Germline CDR1 MNHEY, CDR2 SMNVEV (reference sequence). The CDR3 length is 15 residues. Losses at the gene ends were 0 bases for V and 4 bases for J; bases not matched to a gene: 4.

The chain employs TRBV7-7 and TRBJ2-7, with 11 bases identical to TRBD1. V dropped 4 bases and J dropped 4; count of bases not matched to a gene: 3. The CDR3 has 14 amino acids. Germline V gives CDR1 SSHAT, CDR2 FNYEAQ (reference sequence). CDR3 region: CASSSGTGGYEQYF. CDR3 in DNA: TGTGCCAGCAGCTCCGGGACAGGGGGTTACGAGCAGTACTTC.

The chain is built from TRBV6-1 and TRBJ2-7; 10 nucleotides line up with TRBD2. After removal of 2 bases from V and 0 bases from J, the junction contained 4 bases not matched to a gene. The CDR3 is made up of 16 amino acids. Germline CDR1 and CDR2: MNHNS and SASEGT. CDR3 residues: CASSESRLAGSYEQYF. DNA for the CDR3: TGTGCCAGCAGTGAAAGTCGACTAGCGGGCTCCTACGAGCAGTACTTC.

The rearrangement uses TRBV4-1 and TRBJ2-7; D tentatively reads TRBD1 or TRBD2 (6 bases each). V was shortened by 0 bases and J by 6 bases, with 15 bases between the two germline ends. The CDR3 runs 15 residues. Germline V lookup: CDR1 MGHRA, CDR2 YSYEKL. Written as DNA, the CDR3 is TGCGCCAGCAGCCAAGATGGAGGGGGAGTTGGCGAGCAGTACTTC. It is translated as CASSQDGGGVGEQYF.

V gene TRBV7-8 combines with J gene TRBJ2-7; no clear D gene. The CDR3 is made up of 13 amino acids. Trimming pared 2 bases from V and 0 bases from J, leaving 5 bases between. Germline V CDR1 and CDR2: SGHVS, FQNEAQ. The CDR3 DNA sequence: TGTGCCAGCAGCTTATCCAACTCCTACGAGCAGTACTTC. Translated, it gives CASSLSNSYEQYF.

This clone was picked up one time. The chain uses TRBV27 and TRBJ1-1; tentatively, D is TRBD1 (5 bases). Trimming cost V 5 bases and J 3 bases, with 10 bases left between them. Germline CDR1 MNHEY, CDR2 SMNVEV (reference sequence). The CDR3 covers 13 residues. CDR3 bases: TGTGCCAGCAGTGAGGGACGTTACACTGAAGCTTTCTTT. The encoded protein is CASSEGRYTEAFF.

V gene TRBV7-9 combines with J gene TRBJ2-7, with a weak D call TRBD2 (5 bases). CDR1 is SEHNR, CDR2 FQNEAQ, per germline (reference sequence). CDR3 length: 16 amino acids. Trimming removed 3 bases at V and 3 bases at J, with 18 bases between. The CDR3 DNA sequence: TGTGCCAGCAGCTTCTCCCAGACGCCCGGGATCTACGAGCAGTACTTC. Translation: CASSFSQTPGIYEQYF.

Only one count was recorded for this clone. The chain recombines TRBV14 with TRBJ1-3; the D is unclear. The germline V gene has CDR1 SGHDN and CDR2 FVKESK. Trimming took off 0 bases at V and 4 bases at J, with 7 bases between the two ends. This CDR3 comprises 14 residues. CDR3 nucleotide sequence: TGTGCCAGCAGCCAAGATCGAGGAGGAAACACCATATATTTT. This encodes CASSQDRGGNTIYF.

The chain is built from TRBV5-1 and TRBJ2-5, with 10 bases fitting TRBD1. The J call may be mistaken, given a closer DNA end match to TRBJ2-7. The CDR3 is made up of 13 amino acids. Germline V CDR1 and CDR2: SGHRS, YFSETQ. The CDR3 is CASSSDRGDEQYF. DNA for the CDR3: TGCGCCAGCAGTTCGGACAGGGGGGACGAGCAGTACTTC.

This rearrangement joins TRBV9 to TRBJ2-3; D call uncertain. Germline V gives CDR1 SGDLS, CDR2 YYNGEE. With 3 bases removed from V and 4 bases from J, the gap between germline ends came to 12 bases. The CDR3 loop spans 14 amino acids. The CDR3 DNA sequence: TGTGCCAGCAGCGCCCTTGGGAATCCAGATACGCAGTATTTT. This translates into CASSALGNPDTQYF. The full variable domain, with the rest looked up from reference TRBV9 and TRBJ2-3, is DSGVTQTPKHLITATGQRVTLRCSPRSGDLSVYWYQQSLDQGLQFLIQYYNGEERAKGNILERFSAQQFPDLHSELNLSSLELGDSALYFCASSALGNPDTQYFGPGTRLTVL.

A remark on this clone: The same CDR3 also results from other DNA sequences found in this sample. This chain links TRBV28 with TRBJ1-5, with 9 bases that match TRBD1. V shed 6 bases and J 7 bases; nucleotides not matched to a gene: 7. In germline, CDR1 is MDHEN, CDR2 SYDVKM. This CDR3 spans 14 amino acids. CDR3 nucleotide sequence: TGTGCCAGCAGCCTAGGGACAGGGATCCAGCCCCAGCATTTT. Protein sequence: CASSLGTGIQPQHF.

This sequence joins TRBV27 and TRBJ2-7; D assignment may be TRBD1 or TRBD2 (5 bases each). V gave up 2 bases and J gave up 1 base, with 9 bases separating them. Germline values: CDR1 MNHEY, CDR2 SMNVEV (reference sequence). This CDR3 is 14 amino acids long. CDR3 residues: CASSLKGPSYEQYF. As DNA, the CDR3 is TGTGCCAGCAGTTTAAAGGGACCGTCCTACGAGCAGTACTTC.

Note on this clone: The same CDR3 also results from other DNA sequences found in this sample. The chain uses TRBV19 and TRBJ1-1; D is undetermined. V was shortened by 1 base and J by 1 base, with 4 bases between the two germline ends. The CDR3 totals 13 residues. Germline V gives CDR1 LNHDA, CDR2 SQIVND (reference sequence). CDR3 residues: CASSIGQNTEAFF. The CDR3 DNA is TGTGCCAGTAGTATAGGACAGAACACTGAAGCTTTCTTT.

The V and J genes are TRBV4-1 and TRBJ2-2, with D tentatively TRBD2 (6 bases). CDR3 length: 16 residues. Trimming took off 1 base at V and 2 bases at J, with 11 bases between the two ends. Looked up from germline, CDR1 is MGHRA and CDR2 is YSYEKL. DNA of the CDR3: TGCGCCAGCAGCCAAGGGGGGACTTTAAACACCGGGGAGCTGTTTTTT. Translating gives CASSQGGTLNTGELFF.

The chain recombines TRBV27 with TRBJ2-1; D is perhaps TRBD2 (6 bases). The germline V gene has CDR1 MNHEY and CDR2 SMNVEV (reference sequence). The length of the CDR3 is 14 residues. Trimming shortened V by 9 bases and J by 5 bases, and 17 bases separated the two germline ends. The CDR3 DNA reads as TGTGCCAGTTCCGACATAGGCGGGGACAATGAGCAGTTCTTC. Its translation: CASSDIGGDNEQFF.

This clone was found once. This sequence joins TRBV15 and TRBJ2-4; no clear D gene. Trimming stripped 0 bases from V and 0 bases from J, with 12 bases between. Germline values: CDR1 LNHNV, CDR2 YYDKDF (reference sequence). The CDR3 extends over 17 amino acids. The CDR3 reads CATSRDSAAVAKNIQYF. DNA of the CDR3: TGTGCCACCAGCAGAGATTCGGCCGCGGTAGCCAAAAACATTCAGTACTTC.

CDR3 nucleotide sequence: TGTGCCAGCAGTCGGGACACAGGGGGCACCGGGGAGCTGTTTTTT. Its translation is CASSRDTGGTGELFF. The chain is built from TRBV27 and TRBJ2-2; 8 bases match TRBD1. With V trimmed by 5 bases and J by 4 bases, 6 bases remained unmatched. The germline V gene encodes CDR1 MNHEY and CDR2 SMNVEV (reference sequence). The CDR3 loop spans 15 amino acids.

The chain couples TRBV10-2 to TRBJ1-5; D call uncertain. Trimming took off 7 bases at V and 3 bases at J, with 10 bases between the two ends. The CDR3 contains 13 residues. Germline V lookup: CDR1 WSHSY, CDR2 SAAADI. The CDR3 nucleotides are TGCGCCAGCAACCCGGACTTCAATCAGCCCCAGCATTTT. This translates into CASNPDFNQPQHF.

This chain uses TRBV19 with TRBJ2-1, with D possibly TRBD2 on 6 matching bases. V lost 8 bases, J lost 8 bases, and 19 bases lay in between. Germline CDR1 reads LNHDA; CDR2 reads SQIVND (reference sequence). The CDR3 sequence is 14 residues long. As DNA, the CDR3 is TGTGCCAGTTTAAGTCGCGGGACCCCCCATGAGCAGTTCTTC. This translates into CASLSRGTPHEQFF.

J is TRBJ1-5 and V is TRBV27; D gene ambiguous. Germline V gene data show CDR1 as MNHEY and CDR2 as SMNVEV (reference sequence). The V end was cut by 8 bases, the J end by 0 bases, with 17 bases between. CDR3 length: 16 residues. In DNA, the CDR3 is TGTGCCAGCGTACCGAGGGCCGGTTATAGCAATCAGCCCCAGCATTTT. This codes for CASVPRAGYSNQPQHF.

This chain connects TRBV19 to TRBJ1-1; a possible D gene is TRBD1 (5 bases). CDR3 length equals 12 residues. Trimming took 1 base from V and 6 from J, leaving 6 bases between them. From germline, CDR1 is LNHDA and CDR2 SQIVND (reference sequence). CDR3 nucleotide sequence: TGTGCCAGTAGTATAGGGGGGGCTGAAGCTTTCTTT. Its protein product is CASSIGGAEAFF. The whole variable domain, remainder taken from reference TRBV19 and TRBJ1-1, is DGGITQSPKYLFRKEGQNVTLSCEQNLNHDAMYWYRQDPGQGLRLIYYSQIVNDFQKGDIAEGYSVSREKKESFPLTVTSAQKNPTAFYLCASSIGGAEAFFGQGTRLTVV.